This TCR beta chain was profiled in a study of cytomegalovirus exposure and HLA in healthy donors. Study conclusions and caveats: Among immune exposure information, only CMV serostatus was available. Cytomegalovirus association was assigned to about 150 TCR beta chains.

Turning to this clone: Antigen unknown.

13 Jbeta primers and 60 Vbeta primers were used for the PCR. Data came from immunoSEQ multiplex PCR; TCRdb stores just in-frame clones and leaves some out. This listing includes 45,000 to 60,000 clones. The CDR3 runs 14 residues. Germline CDR1 and CDR2: MDHEN and SYDVKM. V lost 1 base and J lost 8, with 12 bases in between. This chain joins TRBV28 and TRBJ2-1, with a weak D call TRBD1 (6 bases). Sequences were obtained from PBMCs. This TCR derives from a woman aged 40 to 50 in good health and CMV-seronegative. Written as DNA, the CDR3 is TGTGCCAGCAGTTTATTGCAGGGGATCTATGAGCAGTTCTTC. Its translation is CASSLLQGIYEQFF.